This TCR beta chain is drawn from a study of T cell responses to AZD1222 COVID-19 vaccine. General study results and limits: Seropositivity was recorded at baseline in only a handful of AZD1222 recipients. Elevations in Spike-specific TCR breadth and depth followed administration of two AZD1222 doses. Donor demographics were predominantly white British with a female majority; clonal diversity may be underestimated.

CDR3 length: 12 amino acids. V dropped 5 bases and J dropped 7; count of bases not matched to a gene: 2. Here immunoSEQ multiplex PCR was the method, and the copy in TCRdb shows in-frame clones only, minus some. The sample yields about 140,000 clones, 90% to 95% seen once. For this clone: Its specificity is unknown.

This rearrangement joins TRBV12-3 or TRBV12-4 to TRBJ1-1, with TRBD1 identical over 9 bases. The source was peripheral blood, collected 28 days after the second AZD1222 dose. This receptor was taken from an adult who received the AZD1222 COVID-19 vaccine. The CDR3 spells CASSTGGGEAFF. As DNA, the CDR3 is TGTGCCAGCAGTACAGGGGGCGGTGAAGCTTTCTTT.